This entry lists 7 T cell receptor beta chains sequenced from one sample in a study of T-cell reconstitution after alpha-beta-depleted transplantation in children. For TCRbeta, the library was prepared with unique molecular identifiers. MiXCR, run by TCRdb on the PCR reads, gives a single entry per CDR3 protein. Of 480,000 or so distinct CDR3 sequences in the sample, roughly a tenth were seen once. The sequenced sample was PBMCs, obtained before TCRalphabeta/CD19-depleted stem cell transplant. These receptors were collected from a child aged 2 to 9 with inherited bone marrow failure, due to receive a stem cell transplant.

This clonotype was picked up many times. This rearrangement joins TRBV9 to TRBJ2-1; D is ambiguous. Germline V gene lookup returns CDR1 SGDLS and CDR2 YYNGEE. The CDR3 totals 13 residues. Trimming left V 3 bases short and J 7 bases short, with 11 bases between. This CDR3 is CASSGTRPNEQFF. The CDR3 nucleotides are TGTGCCAGCAGCGGGACCCGCCCTAATGAGCAGTTCTTC.

This clonotype came up a few times. J is TRBJ2-1 and V is TRBV18; D unresolved. Trimming left V 9 bases short and J 8 bases short, with 17 bases between. CDR1 and CDR2 from the germline V gene are KGHSH and LQKENI. The length of the CDR3 is 13 residues. In DNA, the CDR3 is TGTGCCAGACCCAGTGGGCCTTCCGATGAGCAGTTCTTC. It is translated as CARPSGPSDEQFF.

This clonotype turned up a few times. The chain couples TRBV27 to TRBJ2-5; D unclear. The V gene's germline CDR1 is MNHEY and CDR2 SMNVEV (reference sequence). V lost 5 bases to trimming and J lost 5 bases, with 15 bases between them. The CDR3 is made up of 14 amino acids. CDR3 sequence (DNA): TGTGCCAGCAGTACGCAGTCGGAAGGGGAGACCCAGTACTTC. It is translated as CASSTQSEGETQYF.

This clonotype occurred many times. The V and J genes are TRBV7-2 and TRBJ1-5; 7 positions agree with TRBD1. This CDR3 region has 16 residues. Germline V gene data show CDR1 as SGHTA and CDR2 as FQGNSA. The J segment lost 0 bases and the V segment lost 5 bases, leaving 7 bases of the junction unmatched. The CDR3 loop is CASSEQGYYSNQPQHF. In DNA, the CDR3 is TGTGCCAGCAGCGAACAGGGGTATTATAGCAATCAGCCCCAGCATTTT.

This clonotype was seen repeatedly, ten times or more. V gene TRBV29-1 combines with J gene TRBJ1-2; 9 nucleotides match TRBD1. Trimming at V came to 4 bases and at J to 0 bases, leaving 6 bases not matched to a gene. This CDR3 is built from 15 residues. The germline V gene encodes CDR1 SQVTM and CDR2 ANQGSEA. The chain's CDR3 is CSVGTGDPANYGYTF. The CDR3 nucleotides are TGCAGCGTTGGGACAGGGGACCCAGCTAACTATGGCTACACCTTC.

This clonotype has ten or more counts. The V gene is TRBV20-1, the J gene TRBJ1-1; D not certain. V lost 1 base, J lost 7 bases, and 10 bases lay in between. The CDR3 length is 12 residues. The V gene's germline CDR1 is DFQATT and CDR2 SNEGSKA (reference sequence). CDR3 amino acids: CSARAESGEAFF. The CDR3 nucleotides are TGCAGTGCTAGAGCAGAATCCGGTGAAGCTTTCTTT.

This clonotype was counted at least ten times. For the CDR3, the DNA is TGTGCCAGCAGTTTTGCCGGACCAGATACGCAGTATTTT. Protein product: CASSFAGPDTQYF. The rearrangement uses TRBV12-3 or TRBV12-4 and TRBJ2-3; D remains ambiguous. The CDR3 runs 13 residues. The ends were cut back, 3 bases at V and 4 bases at J, with 8 bases in the middle.